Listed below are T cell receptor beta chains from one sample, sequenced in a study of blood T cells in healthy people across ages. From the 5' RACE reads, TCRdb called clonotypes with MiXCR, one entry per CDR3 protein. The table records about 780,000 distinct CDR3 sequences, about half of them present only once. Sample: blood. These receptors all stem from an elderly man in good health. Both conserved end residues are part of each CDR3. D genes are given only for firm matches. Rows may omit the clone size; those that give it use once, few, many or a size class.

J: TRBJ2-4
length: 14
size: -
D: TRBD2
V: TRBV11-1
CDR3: CASSLQREFGIQYF
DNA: TGTGCCAGCAGCTTACAGCGGGAGTTTGGGATTCAGTACTTC

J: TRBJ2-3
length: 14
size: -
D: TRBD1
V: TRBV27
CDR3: CASNQQGGTDTQYF
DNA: TGTGCCAGCAACCAACAGGGGGGAACAGATACGCAGTATTTT

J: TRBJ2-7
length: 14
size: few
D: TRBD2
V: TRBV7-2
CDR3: CASSKGLANNEQYF
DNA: TGTGCCAGCAGCAAGGGACTAGCGAACAATGAGCAGTACTTC

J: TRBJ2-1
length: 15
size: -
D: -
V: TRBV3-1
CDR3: CASSPRQFSYNEQFF
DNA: TGTGCCAGCAGCCCACGACAATTTTCCTACAATGAGCAGTTCTTC

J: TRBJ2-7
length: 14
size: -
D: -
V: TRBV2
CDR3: CASSEADSAYEQYF
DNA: TGTGCCAGCAGCGAAGCGGACTCCGCCTACGAGCAGTACTTC

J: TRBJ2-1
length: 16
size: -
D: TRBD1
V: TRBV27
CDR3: CASSLPGQGAFNEQFF
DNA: TGTGCCAGCAGTTTACCGGGACAGGGAGCGTTCAATGAGCAGTTCTTC

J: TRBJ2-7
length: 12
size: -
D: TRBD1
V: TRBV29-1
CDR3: CSVKQGADEQYF
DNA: TGCAGCGTAAAACAGGGGGCGGACGAGCAGTACTTC

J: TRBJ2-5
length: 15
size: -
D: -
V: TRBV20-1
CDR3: CSARDAGRNQETQYF
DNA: TGCAGTGCTAGAGATGCAGGGAGGAACCAAGAGACCCAGTACTTC

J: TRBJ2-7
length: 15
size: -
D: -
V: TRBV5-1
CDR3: CASSPRDPASYEQYF
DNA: TGCGCCAGCAGCCCAAGGGACCCAGCCTCCTACGAGCAGTACTTC

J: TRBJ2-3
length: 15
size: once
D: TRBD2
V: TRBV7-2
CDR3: CANSPSLAGDGTQYF
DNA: TGTGCCAACAGCCCGTCCTTAGCGGGAGACGGTACGCAGTATTTT

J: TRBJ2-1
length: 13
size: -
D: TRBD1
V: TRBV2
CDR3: CASNLDRDNEQFF
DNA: TGTGCCAGCAACCTGGACAGGGACAATGAGCAGTTCTTC

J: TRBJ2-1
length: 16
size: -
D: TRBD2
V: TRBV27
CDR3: CASSSIAGGPYNEQFF
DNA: TGTGCCAGCAGTAGTATAGCGGGAGGGCCTTACAATGAGCAGTTCTTC

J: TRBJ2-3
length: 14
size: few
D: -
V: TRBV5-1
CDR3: CASTRQAVSDTQYF
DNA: TGCGCCAGCACTAGGCAGGCCGTTTCAGATACGCAGTATTTT

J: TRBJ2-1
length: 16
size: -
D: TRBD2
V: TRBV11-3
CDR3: CASSPGGTGSYNEQFF
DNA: TGTGCCAGCAGCCCCGGGGGGACGGGGTCCTACAATGAGCAGTTCTTC

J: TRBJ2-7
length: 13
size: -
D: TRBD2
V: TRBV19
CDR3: CASSAGTIYEQYF
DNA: TGTGCCAGTAGTGCCGGGACTATTTACGAGCAGTACTTC

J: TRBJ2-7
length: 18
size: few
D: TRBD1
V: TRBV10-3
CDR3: CAISDPYKGQGTYNEQYF
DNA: TGTGCCATCAGTGACCCTTATAAGGGACAGGGGACGTACAATGAGCAGTACTTC

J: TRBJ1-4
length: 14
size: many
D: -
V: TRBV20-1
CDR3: CSARDFRFNEKLFF
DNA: TGCAGTGCTAGGGATTTTAGATTTAATGAAAAACTGTTTTTT

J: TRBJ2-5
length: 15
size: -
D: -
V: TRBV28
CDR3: CASSSSAGFQETQYF
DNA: TGTGCCAGCAGTTCCAGCGCGGGGTTCCAAGAGACCCAGTACTTC

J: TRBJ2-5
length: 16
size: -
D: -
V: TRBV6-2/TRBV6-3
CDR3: CASRPTGGSDQETQYF
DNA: TGTGCCAGCAGGCCCACAGGAGGCTCTGACCAAGAGACCCAGTACTTC

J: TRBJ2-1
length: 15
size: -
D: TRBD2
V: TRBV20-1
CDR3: CSAPGSGIAFGEQFF
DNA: TGCAGTGCCCCCGGTAGCGGGATCGCATTCGGTGAGCAGTTCTTC

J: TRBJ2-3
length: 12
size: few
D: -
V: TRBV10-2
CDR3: CASSPGLLTQYF
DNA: TGCGCCAGCAGTCCTGGACTGCTTACGCAGTATTTT

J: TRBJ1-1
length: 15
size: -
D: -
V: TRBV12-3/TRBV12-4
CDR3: CASSIGGGGNTEAFF
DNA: TGTGCCAGCAGTATTGGCGGGGGGGGGAACACTGAAGCTTTCTTT

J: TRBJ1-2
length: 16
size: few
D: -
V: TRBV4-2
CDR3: CASSQDRGAGSYGYTF
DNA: TGTGCCAGCAGCCAAGACCGCGGAGCAGGGTCCTATGGCTACACCTTC

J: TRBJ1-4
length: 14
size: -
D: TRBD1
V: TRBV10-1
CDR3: CASSDGTANEKLFF
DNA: TGCGCCAGCAGTGACGGGACAGCTAATGAAAAACTGTTTTTT

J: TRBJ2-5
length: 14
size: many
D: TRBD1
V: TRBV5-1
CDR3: CASSLDRAQETQYF
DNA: TGTGCCAGCAGCTTGGACAGGGCTCAAGAGACCCAGTACTTC

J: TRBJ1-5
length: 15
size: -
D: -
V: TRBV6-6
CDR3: CASRPTPASNQPQHF
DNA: TGTGCCAGCAGACCTACTCCCGCTAGCAATCAGCCCCAGCATTTT

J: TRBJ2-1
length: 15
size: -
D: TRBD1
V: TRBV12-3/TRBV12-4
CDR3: CASSFLGGLGNEQFF
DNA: TGTGCCAGCAGTTTCCTAGGGGGCCTAGGCAATGAGCAGTTCTTC

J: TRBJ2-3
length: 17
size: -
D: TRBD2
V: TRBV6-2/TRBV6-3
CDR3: CASSTAATSGRRDTQYF
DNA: TGTGCCAGCAGTACCGCGGCCACTAGCGGGAGACGAGATACGCAGTATTTT

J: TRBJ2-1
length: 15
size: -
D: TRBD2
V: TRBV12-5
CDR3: CASGSGTRGYNEQFF
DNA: TGTGCTAGTGGCTCCGGGACTAGGGGTTACAATGAGCAGTTCTTC

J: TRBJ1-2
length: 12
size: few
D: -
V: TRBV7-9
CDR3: CASSLDGEGYTF
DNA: TGTGCCAGCAGCTTAGATGGGGAAGGCTACACCTTC

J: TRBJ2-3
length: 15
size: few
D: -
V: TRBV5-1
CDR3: CASSLVREGTDTQYF
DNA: TGCGCCAGCAGCTTGGTCCGGGAAGGCACAGATACGCAGTATTTT

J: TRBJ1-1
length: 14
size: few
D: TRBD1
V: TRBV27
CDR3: CASGNRGLNTEAFF
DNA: TGTGCCAGCGGCAACAGGGGTTTAAACACTGAAGCTTTCTTT

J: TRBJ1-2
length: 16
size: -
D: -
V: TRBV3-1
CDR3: CASSQLARRSEGGYTF
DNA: TGTGCCAGCAGCCAATTAGCTCGGCGGAGTGAGGGTGGCTACACCTTC

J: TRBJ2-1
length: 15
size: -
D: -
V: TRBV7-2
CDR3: CASSFGRESYNEQFF
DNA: TGTGCCAGCAGCTTCGGCAGGGAGTCCTACAATGAGCAGTTCTTC

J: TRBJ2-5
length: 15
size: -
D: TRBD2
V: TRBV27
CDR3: CASSPGVSGMETQYF
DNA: TGTGCCAGCAGTCCCGGGGTTAGCGGGATGGAGACCCAGTACTTC

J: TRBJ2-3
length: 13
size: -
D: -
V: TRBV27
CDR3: CASSSPTGHTQYF
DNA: TGTGCCAGCAGCTCCCCGACAGGTCATACGCAGTATTTT

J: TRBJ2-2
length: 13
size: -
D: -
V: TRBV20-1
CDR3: CSARDMNTGELFF
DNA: TGCAGTGCTAGGGACATGAACACCGGGGAGCTGTTTTTT

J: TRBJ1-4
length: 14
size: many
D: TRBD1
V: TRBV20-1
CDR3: CSVPGQGRNEKLFF
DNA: TGCAGTGTTCCGGGACAGGGGAGGAATGAAAAACTGTTTTTT

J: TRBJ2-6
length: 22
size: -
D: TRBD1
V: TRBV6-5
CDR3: CASSYSILGVGQLISGANVLTF
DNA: TGTGCCAGCAGTTACTCGATATTGGGCGTGGGACAGCTTATCTCTGGGGCCAACGTCCTGACTTTC

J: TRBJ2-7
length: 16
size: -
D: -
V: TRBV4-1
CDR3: CASSPLGRGYDNEQYF
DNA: TGCGCCAGCAGCCCCCTTGGACGGGGCTACGACAATGAGCAGTACTTC

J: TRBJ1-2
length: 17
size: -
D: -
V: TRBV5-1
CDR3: CASSAQAGTGGSYGYTF
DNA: TGCGCCAGCAGCGCACAAGCCGGGACGGGGGGGTCCTATGGCTACACCTTC

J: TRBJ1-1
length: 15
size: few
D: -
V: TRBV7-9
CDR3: CASSLPVLGNTEAFF
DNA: TGTGCCAGCAGCTTGCCAGTCCTGGGAAATACTGAAGCTTTCTTT